One T cell receptor (beta chain) is described in this entry. This specimen belongs to a study of technical replicates of blood from a few donors. This CDR3 has 17 amino acids. Germline V lookup: CDR1 MNHNS, CDR2 SASEGT. V shed 3 bases and J 1 base; nucleotides not matched to a gene: 7. Clones were sequenced by immunoSEQ multiplex PCR, and TCRdb holds only the in-frame ones, with some missing. The repertoire has under 75,000 clones, 90% to 95% of them found once; the top ten carry 4.3%. The receptor comes from a human donor in good health. Some clones in this sample may be carry-over from other donors' samples. Sequencing was carried out using PBMCs. The chain recombines TRBV6-1 with TRBJ1-5; 9 positions match TRBD1. CDR3: CASSDPQGAYSNQPQHF. CDR3 nucleotides: TGTGCCAGCAGTGACCCACAGGGGGCGTACAGCAATCAGCCCCAGCATTTT.